The table lists the clone carrying this T cell receptor (beta chain) with many counts. The antigen is not known. This record comes from a study of T cells in Graves' hyperthyroidism and ophthalmopathy. General study points: For ophthalmopathy, model prediction preceded onset by a median about 6.2 months. Ophthalmopathy cases were set apart from stable hyperthyroidism by a 13 V-J model. Clonotypes that were expanded in thyroid above 0.001 mostly appeared in blood too.

PBMCs came from more than 9.5 ml fresh peripheral blood. RNA transcripts gave rise to amplified TCR beta CDR3 regions. HTBI primers were used for first-round RT-PCR of the TCR CDR3. TCRdb itself ran the multiplex PCR reads through MiXCR, one entry per CDR3 protein. The sample records about 640,000 distinct CDR3 sequences, about 20% being singletons. The origin of this receptor is a man aged 25 to 40 with Graves' ophthalmopathy. Sequencing input: blood.

In nucleotides, the CDR3 is TGTGCCAGCAGCCAAGATGGGTCTAGCGGGAGCTACGAGCAGTACTTC. It is translated as CASSQDGSSGSYEQYF. The chain couples TRBV3-1 to TRBJ2-7; 10 positions match TRBD2. J lost 3 bases, V lost 0 bases, and 5 bases had no gene match. The length of the CDR3 is 16 residues. CDR1 and CDR2 (germline): LGHDT, YNNKEL (reference sequence).